The clone carrying this TCR beta chain was seen a handful of times. This entry is derived from a study of regulatory T cells in long-lasting Graves disease. The authors built TCR beta libraries using iRepertoire HTBI primers and Arm-PCR of CDR3 regions. From the multiplex PCR reads, TCRdb called clonotypes with MiXCR, one entry per CDR3 protein. Here the sample spans 420,000 or so distinct CDR3 sequences, 20% to 30% being singletons. Time point here: persistent/refractory GD, antithyroid drugs over 5 years with positive TRAb. PBMC-extracted RNA yielded the TCR library. The CDR3 totals 13 residues. Between the trimmed V and J ends, which lost 0 bases and 8 bases, there was a span of 10 bases. Per the germline V gene, CDR1 is MNHEY and CDR2 is SMNVEV (reference sequence).

The chain uses TRBV27 and TRBJ1-2, with unresolved D. Sequenced here: peripheral blood mononuclear cells (PBMCs), sampled when the disease was refractory, from a patient treated with antithyroid drugs. This receptor was obtained from a female donor with Graves disease. CDR3 DNA: TGTGCCAGCAGTTTATCTGGGCCGGGGGGCTACACCTTC. Protein: CASSLSGPGGYTF.